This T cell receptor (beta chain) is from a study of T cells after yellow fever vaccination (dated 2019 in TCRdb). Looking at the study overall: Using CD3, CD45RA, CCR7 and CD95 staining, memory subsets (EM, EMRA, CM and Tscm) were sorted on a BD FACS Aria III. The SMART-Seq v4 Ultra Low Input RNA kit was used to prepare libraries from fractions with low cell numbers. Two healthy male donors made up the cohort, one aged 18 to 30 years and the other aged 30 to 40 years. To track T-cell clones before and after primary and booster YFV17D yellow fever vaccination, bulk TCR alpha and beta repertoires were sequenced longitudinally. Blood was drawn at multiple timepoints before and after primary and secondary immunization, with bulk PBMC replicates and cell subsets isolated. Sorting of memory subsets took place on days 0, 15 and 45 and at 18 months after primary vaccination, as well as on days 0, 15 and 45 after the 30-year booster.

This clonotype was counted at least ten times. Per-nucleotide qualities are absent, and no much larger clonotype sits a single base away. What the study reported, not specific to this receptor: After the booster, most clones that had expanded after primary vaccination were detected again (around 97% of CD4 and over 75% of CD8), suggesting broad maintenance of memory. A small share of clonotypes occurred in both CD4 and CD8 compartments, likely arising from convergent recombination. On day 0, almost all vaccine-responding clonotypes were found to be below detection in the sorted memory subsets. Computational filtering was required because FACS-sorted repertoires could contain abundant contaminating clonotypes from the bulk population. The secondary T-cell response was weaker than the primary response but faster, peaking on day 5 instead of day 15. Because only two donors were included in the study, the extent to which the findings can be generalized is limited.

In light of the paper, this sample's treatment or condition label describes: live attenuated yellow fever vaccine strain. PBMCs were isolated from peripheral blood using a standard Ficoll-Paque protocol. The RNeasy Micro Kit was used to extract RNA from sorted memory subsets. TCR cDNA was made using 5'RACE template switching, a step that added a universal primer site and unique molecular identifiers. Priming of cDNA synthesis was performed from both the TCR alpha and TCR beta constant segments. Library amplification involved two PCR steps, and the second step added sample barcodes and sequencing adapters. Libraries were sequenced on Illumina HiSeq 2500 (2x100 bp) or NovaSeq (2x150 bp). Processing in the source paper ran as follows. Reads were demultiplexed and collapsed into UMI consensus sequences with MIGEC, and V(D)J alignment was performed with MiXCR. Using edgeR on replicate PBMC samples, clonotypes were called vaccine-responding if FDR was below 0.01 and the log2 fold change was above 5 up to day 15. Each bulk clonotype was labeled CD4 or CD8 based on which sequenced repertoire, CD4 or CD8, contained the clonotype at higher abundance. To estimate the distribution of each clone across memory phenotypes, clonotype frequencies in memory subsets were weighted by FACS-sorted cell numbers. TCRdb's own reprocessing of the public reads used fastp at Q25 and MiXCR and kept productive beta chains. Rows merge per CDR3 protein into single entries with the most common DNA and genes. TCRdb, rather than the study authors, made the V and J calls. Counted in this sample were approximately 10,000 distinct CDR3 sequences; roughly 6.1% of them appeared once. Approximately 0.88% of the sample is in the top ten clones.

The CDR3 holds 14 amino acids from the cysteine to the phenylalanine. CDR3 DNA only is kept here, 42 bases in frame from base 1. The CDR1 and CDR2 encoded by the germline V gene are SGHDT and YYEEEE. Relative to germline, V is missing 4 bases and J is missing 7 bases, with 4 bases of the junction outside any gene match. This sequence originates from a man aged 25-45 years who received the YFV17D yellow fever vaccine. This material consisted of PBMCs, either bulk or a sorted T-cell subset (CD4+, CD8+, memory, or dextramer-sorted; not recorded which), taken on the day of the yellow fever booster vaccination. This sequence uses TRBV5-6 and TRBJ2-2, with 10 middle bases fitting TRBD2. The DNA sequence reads TGTGCCAGCAGCCTAGCGGGAGCTTTCGGGGAGCTGTTTTTT. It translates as CASSLAGAFGELFF.